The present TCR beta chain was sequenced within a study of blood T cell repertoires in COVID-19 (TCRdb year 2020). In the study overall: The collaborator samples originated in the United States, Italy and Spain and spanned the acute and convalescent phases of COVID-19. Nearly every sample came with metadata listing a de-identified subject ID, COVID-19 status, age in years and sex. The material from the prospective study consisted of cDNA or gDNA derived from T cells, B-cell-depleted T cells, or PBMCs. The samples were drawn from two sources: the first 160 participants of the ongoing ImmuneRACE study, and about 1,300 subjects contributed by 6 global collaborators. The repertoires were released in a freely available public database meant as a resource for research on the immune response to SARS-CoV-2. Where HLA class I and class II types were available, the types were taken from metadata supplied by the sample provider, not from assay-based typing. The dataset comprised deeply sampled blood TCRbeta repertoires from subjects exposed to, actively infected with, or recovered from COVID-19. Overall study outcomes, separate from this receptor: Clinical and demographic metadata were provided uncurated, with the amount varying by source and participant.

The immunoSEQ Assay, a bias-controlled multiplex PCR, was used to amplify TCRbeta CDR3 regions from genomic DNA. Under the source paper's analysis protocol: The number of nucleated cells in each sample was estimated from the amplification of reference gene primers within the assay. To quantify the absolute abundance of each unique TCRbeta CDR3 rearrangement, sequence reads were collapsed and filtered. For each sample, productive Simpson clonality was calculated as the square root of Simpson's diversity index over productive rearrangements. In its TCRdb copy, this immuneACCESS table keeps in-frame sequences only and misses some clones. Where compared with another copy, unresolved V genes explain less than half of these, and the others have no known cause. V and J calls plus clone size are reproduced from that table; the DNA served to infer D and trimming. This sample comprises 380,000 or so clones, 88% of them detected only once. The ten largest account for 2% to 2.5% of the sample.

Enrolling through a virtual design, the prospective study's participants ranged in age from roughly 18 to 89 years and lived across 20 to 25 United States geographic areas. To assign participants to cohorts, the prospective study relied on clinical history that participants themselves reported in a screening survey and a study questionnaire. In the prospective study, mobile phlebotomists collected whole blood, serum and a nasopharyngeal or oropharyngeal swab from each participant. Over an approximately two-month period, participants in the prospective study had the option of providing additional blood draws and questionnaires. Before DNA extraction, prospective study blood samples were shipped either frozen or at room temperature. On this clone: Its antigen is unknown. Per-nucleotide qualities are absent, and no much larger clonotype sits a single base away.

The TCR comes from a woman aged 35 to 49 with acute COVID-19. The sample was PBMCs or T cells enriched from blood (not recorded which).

The CDR3 in this case is CASSKTGGGNQPQHF. The DNA sequence is as follows: TGTGCCAGTAGTAAAACAGGGGGCGGAAATCAGCCCCAGCATTTT. The rearrangement combines TRBV19 with TRBJ1-5, and TRBD1 matches 9 of the central bases. Trimming accounts for 4 bases at V and 4 bases at J, while the number of junction bases matched to no gene is 5. CDR1 is given as LNHDA and CDR2 as SQIVND, both from the germline V gene (reference sequence). The CDR3 sequence holds 15 residues, the cysteine and phenylalanine included. Solely the CDR3 DNA is kept, with 45 bases framed from the first base.